These T cell receptor beta chains were read from a single sample in a study of blood T cell repertoires in COVID-19. The assay was immunoSEQ multiplex PCR, and TCRdb's table has in-frame clones only and misses some. The data contain approximately 200,000 clones, 65% to 80% of them singletons. Material for sequencing was peripheral blood. These receptors came from a woman in her 50s with acute or convalescent COVID-19. Both conserved end residues are part of each CDR3. Fields, in order: V gene, J gene, clone size, D gene, CDR3 DNA, CDR3 protein. D genes are given only for firm matches. Not all rows give a size; the values are once, few, many and, for expanded clones, a class.

TRBV7-2	TRBJ2-6	.	TRBD1	TGTGCCAGCAGCGCCCACGTCCCGGGACAGGCGGCTGGGGCCAACGTCCTGACTTTC	CASSAHVPGQAAGANVLTF
TRBV10-3	TRBJ2-1	.	TRBD2	TGTGCCATCAGTGAGGGTCTAGCGGGGGCCGAGCGGTTCTTC	CAISEGLAGAERFF
TRBV20-1	TRBJ2-7	.	TRBD1	TGCAGTGCTAACAGGGGCTACGAGCAGTACTTC	CSANRGYEQYF
TRBV5-1	TRBJ2-1	once	.	TGCGCCAGCAGCCCTGGACAGAGCTCCTACAATGAGCAGTTCTTC	CASSPGQSSYNEQFF
TRBV29-1	TRBJ2-7	.	TRBD2	TGCAGCGTTGGCGGGGGAGAGGGCCACGAGCAGTACTTC	CSVGGGEGHEQYF
TRBV7-2	TRBJ2-3	once	.	TGTGCCAGCAGCTTCACTAGAACAGATACGCAGTATTTT	CASSFTRTDTQYF
TRBV14	TRBJ2-1	.	TRBD2	TGTGCCAGCAGCCAACTAGCGGGGGATCATGAGCAGTTCTTC	CASSQLAGDHEQFF
TRBV19	TRBJ2-7	once	TRBD2	TGTGCCAGTAGTATCGCAAGCGGGGCGGCCTCTTCCTACGAGCAGTACTTC	CASSIASGAASSYEQYF
TRBV2	TRBJ1-1	.	.	TGTGCCAGCAGTCAACAGGGTAAAGTGGAGGCTTTCTTT	CASSQQGKVEAFF
TRBV19	TRBJ1-2	.	.	TGTGCCAGTAGGATCAGTGCCTCCCCTTCCCCCAACTATGGCTACACCTTC	CASRISASPSPNYGYTF
TRBV20-1	TRBJ1-1	.	.	TGCAGTGCTAGTGTGGGGCTCTGGTTTAACACTGAAGCTTTCTTT	CSASVGLWFNTEAFF
TRBV18	TRBJ1-2	.	.	TGTGCCAGCTCACCAGTTTTGTACGGGAACTATGGCTACACCTTC	CASSPVLYGNYGYTF
TRBV5-1	TRBJ2-7	.	.	TGCGCCAGCAGCTTGGAGGCCAGGGAATACGAGCAGTACTTC	CASSLEAREYEQYF
TRBV6-2/TRBV6-3	TRBJ2-5	.	TRBD1	TGTGCCAGCAGTTACCCGGGCAGGGGGCTTTTGTTGTGGGAGACCCAGTACTTC	CASSYPGRGLLLWETQYF
TRBV5-4	TRBJ2-7	.	TRBD1	TGTGCCAGCAGCCCCAGGGACAGGGGGCGCTTGAACGAGCAGTACTTC	CASSPRDRGRLNEQYF
TRBV3-1/TRBV3-2	TRBJ2-3	.	.	TGTGCCAGCAGCAGAGCTAGCACAGATACGCAGTATTTT	CASSRASTDTQYF
TRBV11-2	TRBJ2-2	.	TRBD2	TGTGCCAGCAGCTTCCGTAGCGGGGGCAGGGGGGAGCTGTTTTTT	CASSFRSGGRGELFF
TRBV2	TRBJ2-7	.	TRBD2	TGTGCCAGCCTTCCGGGAGGGACCAGCTACGAGCAGTACTTC	CASLPGGTSYEQYF
TRBV4-2	TRBJ2-1	.	TRBD2	TGTGCCAGCAGCCAAGATCAGGGGACTAGCGGGTACAATGAGCAGTTCTTC	CASSQDQGTSGYNEQFF
TRBV10-3	TRBJ2-7	.	TRBD2	TGTGCCATCAGTGAGCGGACTAGCGGGAGATCGGGCGAGCAGTACTTC	CAISERTSGRSGEQYF
TRBV19	TRBJ2-3	once	TRBD2	TGTGCCAGTAAGATAGCGGGTTCCCCAGATACGCAGTATTTT	CASKIAGSPDTQYF
TRBV18	TRBJ1-1	.	.	TGTGCCAGCTCGCAAATGGGACAGAACACTGAAGCTTTCTTT	CASSQMGQNTEAFF
TRBV5-4	TRBJ2-7	.	TRBD1	TGTGCCAGCAGCCCGGGGCAACAGGGGGGCGAGCAGTACTTC	CASSPGQQGGEQYF
TRBV10-3	TRBJ2-1	.	TRBD1	TGTGCCATCAGTAAATCCCCGTCCGGGACAGGGGGATCCTACAATGAGCAGTTCTTC	CAISKSPSGTGGSYNEQFF
TRBV28	TRBJ2-7	.	TRBD1	TGTGCCAGCAGCTCCCCCGGGACAGGGGGCCACGAGCAGTACTTC	CASSSPGTGGHEQYF
TRBV18	TRBJ2-3	.	TRBD1	TGTGCCAGCTCACCCTTACAGATTCGACAGGGTGAGACAGATACGCAGTATTTT	CASSPLQIRQGETDTQYF
TRBV12-5	TRBJ2-1	.	TRBD1	TGTGCTAGTGGTTCGGACAGGGGAAACTACAATGAGCAGTTCTTC	CASGSDRGNYNEQFF